The 10 T cell receptor beta chains reported below all come from one sample, sequenced in a study of CD8 T cells in Susac syndrome. With random hexamers, roughly 0.45 to 1 ug RNA was reverse transcribed. MiXCR, run by TCRdb on the immunoSEQ multiplex PCR reads, gives a single entry per CDR3 protein. Among 100,000 to 150,000 distinct CDR3 sequences listed, about 95% were seen once. Material for sequencing was CD8+ T cells from PBMCs. The receptors stem from a human donor with Susac syndrome.

The chain carries TRBV7-8 and TRBJ2-3; D not certain. Trimming took 3 bases from V and 10 from J, leaving 11 bases between them. The CDR3 covers 12 residues. CDR1 and CDR2 (germline): SGHVS, FQNEAQ. The CDR3 spells CASSFSPPAQYF. The CDR3, as DNA: TGTGCCAGCAGCTTCTCCCCCCCCGCGCAGTATTTT. Full variable domain (rest looked up from reference TRBV7-8 and TRBJ2-3): GAGVSQSPRYKVAKRGQDVALRCDPISGHVSLFWYQQALGQGPEFLTYFQNEAQLDKSGLPSDRFFAERPEGSVSTLKIQRTQQEDSAVYLCASSFSPPAQYFGPGTRLTVL.

The chain couples TRBV9 to TRBJ2-1, with 10 bases fitting TRBD1. With V trimmed by 4 bases and J by 4 bases, 14 bases remained unmatched. The CDR3 totals 18 residues. Germline values: CDR1 SGDLS, CDR2 YYNGEE. The CDR3 sequence: CASSPPPGGQGPYNEQFF. The DNA of the CDR3 is TGTGCCAGCAGCCCTCCCCCCGGGGGACAGGGGCCTTACAATGAGCAGTTCTTC.

V gene TRBV5-6 combines with J gene TRBJ1-1; no clear D. The ends were cut back, 8 bases at V and 4 bases at J, with 15 bases in the middle. Germline CDR1 is SGHDT and CDR2 is YYEEEE. This CDR3 has 13 amino acids. In nucleotides, the CDR3 is TGTGCCAGTTTATTCGGAGGTGGCACTGAAGCTTTCTTT. As protein: CASLFGGGTEAFF.

This chain connects TRBV27 to TRBJ2-7; tentatively, D is TRBD2 (6 bases). There are 13 residues in the CDR3. CDR1 and CDR2 (germline): MNHEY, SMNVEV (reference sequence). Deletions cut 4 bases from V and 4 bases from J, with 11 bases between. CDR3 DNA: TGTGCCAGCAGTTCTCGGGGAGGATACGAGCAGTACTTC. Amino acids: CASSSRGGYEQYF.

V gene TRBV5-1 combines with J gene TRBJ2-4; possible D gene TRBD2, 5 bases. This CDR3 contains 14 residues. Germline V lookup: CDR1 SGHRS, CDR2 YFSETQ. V lost 5 bases to trimming and J lost 7 bases, with 16 bases between them. The CDR3 loop is CASSTSTGNNIQYF. The CDR3 DNA follows: TGCGCCAGCAGTACAAGCACCGGGAACAACATTCAGTACTTC.

V usage is TRBV6-4 and J usage is TRBJ2-3; weak D call: TRBD2 (6 bases). The CDR3 has 15 residues. V dropped 0 bases and J dropped 4 bases, with 11 bases sitting between them. CDR1 and CDR2 (germline): MRHNA, SNTAGT. Here the CDR3 reads CASSDSDSGADTQYF. The CDR3 nucleotides are TGTGCCAGCAGTGACTCGGACTCGGGGGCAGATACGCAGTATTTT.

The genes are TRBV5-1 and TRBJ2-1; D uncertain. V lost 4 bases and J lost 4, with 9 bases in between. In germline, CDR1 is SGHRS, CDR2 YFSETQ. This CDR3 contains 13 residues. The CDR3 here is CASSTEPYNEQFF. CDR3 DNA: TGCGCCAGCAGCACGGAGCCTTACAATGAGCAGTTCTTC.

The gene calls are TRBV19 and TRBJ1-1; tentatively, D is TRBD1 (5 bases). The CDR3 length is 15 residues. V lost 3 bases and J lost 3, with 14 bases in between. CDR1 and CDR2 (germline): LNHDA, SQIVND (reference sequence). This CDR3 is CASSIRGFVDTEAFF. CDR3 DNA sequence: TGTGCCAGTAGTATTCGGGGGTTCGTCGACACTGAAGCTTTCTTT.

This rearrangement joins TRBV6-2 or TRBV6-3 to TRBJ1-6; 7 nucleotides line up with TRBD1. With V trimmed by 7 bases and J by 7 bases, 7 bases remained unmatched. Germline V gives CDR1 MNHEY, CDR2 SVGEGT. This CDR3 has 14 amino acids. CDR3 nucleotide sequence: TGTGCCAGCAACACCGGGACAGAAAATTCACCCCTCCACTTT. Translating it yields CASNTGTENSPLHF.

The count of this clonotype is one. CDR3 sequence: CASSSLQDLDGYTF. The CDR3 DNA sequence: TGTGCCAGCAGTTCGTTACAGGATCTCGATGGCTACACCTTC. V gene TRBV27 combines with J gene TRBJ1-2; D possibly corresponds to TRBD1 (5 bases). Germline values: CDR1 MNHEY, CDR2 SMNVEV (reference sequence). Trimming removed 4 bases from V and 6 bases from J, with 15 bases in between. The CDR3 runs 14 residues.